Presented here are 26 T cell receptor beta chains from one specimen sequenced in a study of T cells in Graves' hyperthyroidism and ophthalmopathy. RNA transcripts were the template for amplifying TCR beta CDR3 regions. First-round RT-PCR targeting the TCR CDR3 was performed with the HTBI primer set. Each CDR3 protein gets one entry after TCRdb re-called the multiplex PCR reads with MiXCR. The sample shows about 210,000 distinct CDR3 sequences, about 15% of them seen only once. The sample comprised blood. These receptors were obtained from a man between 50 and 59 years old with Graves' hyperthyroidism.

This clonotype was seen more than once but under ten times. The genes are TRBV6-1 and TRBJ2-7; D unclear. Per germline, CDR1 MNHNS and CDR2 SASEGT. The CDR3 spans 13 residues. V was cut by 5 bases and J by 6 bases, with 14 bases left in between. The CDR3 DNA sequence: TGTGCCAGCAGTCTAGTGCCGGGTACCGAGCAGTACTTC. Its protein product is CASSLVPGTEQYF.

This clonotype has at least ten counts. This chain uses TRBV7-9 with TRBJ2-7; D tentatively fits TRBD1 or TRBD2 (5 bases each). The length of the CDR3 is 12 residues. Trimming removed 5 bases from V and 5 bases from J, with 10 bases in between. Germline values: CDR1 SEHNR, CDR2 FQNEAQ (reference sequence). CDR3 nucleotide sequence: TGTGCCAGCAGCCCCGAGGGACACGAGCAGTACTTC. Protein: CASSPEGHEQYF. Supplemented by reference TRBV7-9 and TRBJ2-7, the full variable domain reads DTGVSQNPRHKITKRGQNVTFRCDPISEHNRLYWYRQTLGQGPEFLTYFQNEAQLEKSRLLSDRFSAERPKGSFSTLEIQRTEQGDSAMYLCASSPEGHEQYFGPGTRLTVT.

The chain couples TRBV12-3 or TRBV12-4 to TRBJ2-7; D gene uncertain. The V end was cut by 5 bases, the J end by 3 bases, with 8 bases between. CDR3 size: 12 residues. The CDR3 sequence: CASSDPGYEQYF. The CDR3, as DNA: TGTGCCAGCAGTGACCCGGGCTACGAGCAGTACTTC.

This clonotype was detected many times. The CDR3 loop reads CASSQQVGTQYF. DNA of the CDR3: TGTGCCAGCAGCCAACAGGTTGGGACCCAGTACTTC. J is TRBJ2-5 and V is TRBV7-2, with TRBD1 as a possible D gene (5 bases). Between the trimmed V and J ends, which lost 5 bases and 7 bases, there was a span of 11 bases. The CDR3 has 12 amino acids. The germline gives CDR1 SGHTA, CDR2 FQGNSA.

This clonotype has at least ten counts. The chain is built from TRBV30 and TRBJ2-3, with D unresolved. Trimming cost V 2 bases and J 1 base, with 4 bases left between them. Germline V gene lookup returns CDR1 GTSNPN and CDR2 SVGIG (reference sequence). This CDR3 spans 12 amino acids. In DNA form, the CDR3 reads TGTGCCTGGAGTTCGGGCACAGATACGCAGTATTTT. It encodes CAWSSGTDTQYF.

In this sample, this clonotype turned up many times. The chain is built from TRBV30 and TRBJ1-2, with 10 bases fitting TRBD1. V lost 2 bases to trimming and J lost 2 bases; unmatched junction nucleotides: 11. Germline CDR1 is GTSNPN and CDR2 is SVGIG (reference sequence). CDR3 length: 17 amino acids. CDR3 in amino acids: CAWSNTLRTGGNYGYTF. The CDR3 DNA sequence: TGTGCCTGGAGTAACACTCTGAGGACAGGGGGAAACTATGGCTACACCTTC.

This chain uses TRBV3-1 with TRBJ1-3; the D is unclear. The germline V gene has CDR1 LGHDT and CDR2 YNNKEL (reference sequence). Trimming left V 1 base short and J 2 bases short, with 18 bases between. There are 18 residues in the CDR3. DNA for the CDR3: TGTGCCAGCAGCCAAGCAATTGCGAGGCAGAGAACTGGAAACACCATATATTTT. This encodes CASSQAIARQRTGNTIYF.

The chain links TRBV10-3 to TRBJ2-7; 12 nucleotides match TRBD1. This CDR3 has 16 residues. V shed 2 bases and J 5 bases; nucleotides not matched to a gene: 7. CDR1 and CDR2 from the germline V gene are ENHRY and SYGVKD. The DNA for the CDR3 is TGTGCCATCAGTGAGATCTCCGGGACAGGGGGCCACGAGCAGTACTTC. It specifies CAISEISGTGGHEQYF.

The chain links TRBV10-3 to TRBJ2-2, with 14 bases fitting TRBD2. This CDR3 has 16 amino acids. Unmatched junction bases numbered 5, after V lost 7 bases and J lost 4 bases. The germline CDR1 and CDR2 sequences are ENHRY and SYGVKD. This CDR3 is CAIKDGTSGGTGELFF. The CDR3 bases are TGTGCCATCAAAGACGGGACTAGCGGGGGCACCGGGGAGCTGTTTTTT.

V usage is TRBV28 and J usage is TRBJ2-4, with D unresolved. The CDR3 spans 15 residues. Trimming took 6 bases from V and 0 from J, leaving 12 bases between them. Germline V gene sequence: CDR1 MDHEN, CDR2 SYDVKM. CDR3: CASSPLRLAKNIQYF. The CDR3 nucleotides read TGTGCCAGCAGCCCCCTAAGACTAGCCAAAAACATTCAGTACTTC.

This clonotype was counted many times. The chain is built from TRBV4-3 and TRBJ1-5; D gene uncertain. V was pared by 0 bases and J by 7 bases, with 16 bases between. The CDR3 totals 16 residues. The germline CDR1 and CDR2 sequences are LGHNA and YSLEER. Here the CDR3 DNA reads TGCGCCAGCAGCCAAGATGTTGCCGGGGTGAGGCAGCCCCAGCATTTT. Translating gives CASSQDVAGVRQPQHF.

The gene calls are TRBV7-9 and TRBJ2-3; 11 bases agree with TRBD2. The V gene's germline CDR1 is SEHNR and CDR2 FQNEAQ (reference sequence). V was pared by 7 bases and J by 5 bases, with 14 bases of the junction left unmatched. The CDR3 has 17 amino acids. CDR3 DNA sequence: TGTGCCAGCACTCGTGCCCCACGACTAGCGGGAAAAGATACGCAGTATTTT. Translating gives CASTRAPRLAGKDTQYF. The full variable domain, rest sourced from reference TRBV7-9 and TRBJ2-3, is DTGVSQNPRHKITKRGQNVTFRCDPISEHNRLYWYRQTLGQGPEFLTYFQNEAQLEKSRLLSDRFSAERPKGSFSTLEIQRTEQGDSAMYLCASTRAPRLAGKDTQYFGPGTRLTVL.

The table lists this clonotype with a few counts. The chain joins TRBV12-5 to TRBJ2-1, with 13 bases aligning to TRBD2. V lost 3 bases to trimming and J lost 0 bases; unmatched junction nucleotides: 11. Germline CDR1 is LGHNT and CDR2 is FRNRAP. The CDR3 contains 20 residues. The CDR3 region is CASGLPSRTSGRGSYNEQFF. CDR3 bases: TGTGCTAGTGGTTTACCAAGTAGGACTAGCGGGAGAGGCTCCTACAATGAGCAGTTCTTC.

This clonotype was seen at least ten times. This rearrangement joins TRBV20-1 to TRBJ2-7, with 11 bases fitting TRBD1. This CDR3 region has 15 residues. The germline gives CDR1 DFQATT, CDR2 SNEGSKA (reference sequence). V lost 0 bases, J lost 6 bases, and 7 bases stayed unmatched. CDR3 loop: CSARDPGTGGGEQYF. CDR3 nucleotide sequence: TGCAGTGCTAGAGATCCAGGGACAGGGGGAGGCGAGCAGTACTTC.

This clonotype was counted ten times or more. CDR3 residues: CSATGQGAITDTQYF. The CDR3 nucleotides are TGCAGTGCTACGGGACAGGGGGCCATCACAGATACGCAGTATTTT. The genes are TRBV20-1 and TRBJ2-3; TRBD1 matches 12 bases. CDR1 and CDR2 from the germline V gene are DFQATT and SNEGSKA (reference sequence). V gave up 4 bases and J gave up 2 bases; unmatched junction bases: 4. The CDR3 loop spans 15 amino acids.

The chain recombines TRBV19 with TRBJ2-3; a weak D match, TRBD1 (6 bases). In germline, CDR1 is LNHDA, CDR2 SQIVND (reference sequence). This CDR3 is built from 15 residues. Trimming took 1 base from V and 1 from J, leaving 9 bases between them. In DNA, the CDR3 is TGTGCCAGTAGTATAGGTTCAGGGGGCACAGATACGCAGTATTTT. It is translated as CASSIGSGGTDTQYF.

The chain combines TRBV19 with TRBJ2-3, with D unresolved. V was shortened by 7 bases and J by 4 bases, with 6 bases between the two germline ends. In germline, CDR1 is LNHDA, CDR2 SQIVND (reference sequence). This CDR3 has 11 residues. The CDR3 region has the DNA TGTGCCAGTACTTTCGCAGATACGCAGTATTTT. Its protein product is CASTFADTQYF.

This clonotype was detected only once. The junction and the germline gene differ at one end; a read error may be behind it. The chain joins TRBV30 to TRBJ1-3; D gene ambiguous. The CDR3 is 14 residues long. The germline V gene has CDR1 GTSNPN and CDR2 SVGIG (reference sequence). CDR3 loop: CAWTATFSGSTIYF. CDR3 coding DNA: TGTGCCTGGACCGCGACATTCTCTGGAAGCACCATATATTTT.

This clonotype was picked up many times. The rearrangement joins TRBV7-3 to TRBJ2-7; 10 bases are shared with TRBD2. The CDR3 loop spans 13 amino acids. The J segment lost 5 bases and the V segment lost 5 bases, leaving 3 bases of the junction unmatched. Looked up from germline, CDR1 is SGHTA and CDR2 is FQGTGA. CDR3 nucleotides: TGTGCCAGCAGCCCTAGCGGGAGTAACGAGCAGTACTTC. Encoded protein: CASSPSGSNEQYF. Full variable domain (outside the CDR3, taken from reference TRBV7-3 and TRBJ2-7): GAGVSQTPSNKVTEKGKYVELRCDPISGHTALYWYRQSLGQGPEFLIYFQGTGAADDSGLPNDRFFAVRPEGSVSTLKIQRTERGDSAVYLCASSPSGSNEQYFGPGTRLTVT.

This clonotype came up many times. The chain recombines TRBV28 with TRBJ1-2, with 8 positions matching TRBD1. CDR3 length: 14 amino acids. CDR1 and CDR2 (germline): MDHEN, SYDVKM. Losses at the gene ends were 5 bases for V and 4 bases for J; bases not matched to a gene: 6. CDR3 sequence reads: CASSRSGTGYGYTF. The CDR3 nucleotides read TGTGCCAGCAGTCGTTCCGGGACAGGCTATGGCTACACCTTC.

This clonotype was observed many times. The chain is built from TRBV27 and TRBJ2-2; D might be TRBD1 (5 bases). Germline CDR1 is MNHEY and CDR2 is SMNVEV (reference sequence). The V gene lost 1 base and the J gene lost 2 bases, with 11 bases spanning the gap. This CDR3 contains 16 residues. For the CDR3, the DNA is TGTGCCAGCAGTTTATACGCAGGGTCTAACACCGGGGAGCTGTTTTTT. This encodes CASSLYAGSNTGELFF.

This clonotype was counted at least ten times. This rearrangement joins TRBV3-1 to TRBJ1-1; a weak D match, TRBD1 (6 bases). V lost 1 base, J lost 2 bases, and 11 bases lay in between. The germline gives CDR1 LGHDT, CDR2 YNNKEL (reference sequence). The CDR3 runs to 15 residues. As DNA, the CDR3 is TGTGCCAGCAGCCAAGCCCAGGGGCCAAACACTGAAGCTTTCTTT. Translating gives CASSQAQGPNTEAFF.

Concerning this clonotype itself: Since a much larger clone is just one base distant, this may be a read error. The chain has TRBV12-3 or TRBV12-4 and TRBJ1-1, with D possibly being TRBD1 (6 bases). V lost 10 bases to trimming and J lost 5 bases, with 17 bases between them. The CDR3 is made up of 13 amino acids. The DNA of the CDR3 is TGTGCCAACAGCGGACAGCCGAAGACTGAAGCTTTCTTT. Protein: CANSGQPKTEAFF.

V gene TRBV10-3 combines with J gene TRBJ2-2; a possible D gene is TRBD1 (5 bases). This CDR3 region has 13 residues. Germline CDR1 ENHRY, CDR2 SYGVKD. The V and J ends lost 10 bases and 2 bases respectively, with 11 bases between them. CDR3 amino acids: CATTGENTGELFF. CDR3 bases: TGTGCCACCACAGGCGAAAACACCGGGGAGCTGTTTTTT.

This clonotype was observed many times. V usage is TRBV7-3 and J usage is TRBJ2-6; D remains ambiguous. The germline V and J ends were trimmed by 2 bases and 0 bases, with 5 bases remaining between them. This CDR3 is 15 amino acids long. Germline V gene sequence: CDR1 SGHTA, CDR2 FQGTGA. CDR3 sequence: CASSLQASGANVLTF. The CDR3 nucleotides are TGTGCCAGCAGCTTACAGGCCTCTGGGGCCAACGTCCTGACTTTC.

As concerns this clonotype: The junction shows a germline mismatch at one end, possibly a read error. The CDR3 is CASTSTSGANVLTF. The CDR3 region has the DNA TGCGCCAGTACCAGTACCTCTGGGGCCAACGTCCTGACTTTC. The gene calls are TRBV19 and TRBJ2-6; D remains ambiguous. Germline lookup yields CDR1 LNHDA and CDR2 SQIVND (reference sequence). The length of the CDR3 is 14 residues.